These 10 T cell receptor beta chains came from one sample sequenced in a study of T cell repertoires in cytomegalovirus infection. MiXCR, applied by TCRdb to the reads, yields one record per CDR3 protein. The repertoire holds some 940,000 distinct CDR3 sequences, with around 30% as singletons. Their antigens are not known. The specimen comprised cultured CD8+ T cells from PBMCs, sampled from culture after CMV antigen stimulation. Every receptor here comes from a human donor in good health (CMV status not recorded). Some clones in this sample may be carry-over from other donors' samples.

The CDR3 protein is CASSFLSGGGINEQFF. CDR3 nucleotide sequence: TGTGCCAGCAGCTTCCTTAGCGGGGGGGGCATCAATGAGCAGTTCTTC. The chain links TRBV7-6 to TRBJ2-1; the match to TRBD2 covers 11 bases. This CDR3 is built from 16 residues. The germline gives CDR1 SGHVS, CDR2 FNYEAQ. The trim removed 3 bases at V and 6 bases at J, leaving 7 bases unmatched.

The chain is built from TRBV6-1 and TRBJ2-7; no reliable D call. V was trimmed by 5 bases and J by 3 bases, leaving 11 bases between them. The CDR3 is 13 amino acids. Germline lookup yields CDR1 MNHNS and CDR2 SASEGT. The CDR3 DNA reads TGTGCCAGCAGTTATTCTGGTATCTACGAGCAGTACGTC. Protein sequence: CASSYSGIYEQYV.

The sample holds a few counts of this clonotype. This chain uses TRBV6-1 with TRBJ1-6; D is unclear. CDR1 is MNHNS and CDR2 is SASEGT in the germline V gene. The CDR3 runs 15 residues. The germline V and J ends were trimmed by 1 base and 7 bases, with 11 bases remaining between them. The CDR3 bases are TGTGCCAGCAGTGAAGGGGTCAGACCCAATTCACCCCTCCACTTT. It specifies CASSEGVRPNSPLHF.

There are many counts of this clonotype. The rearrangement uses TRBV12-3 or TRBV12-4 and TRBJ2-5, with D hard to call. This CDR3 is 11 amino acids long. Trimming removed 6 bases from V and 5 bases from J, with 7 bases in between. The CDR3 nucleotides are TGTGCCAGCAGCTCCGGGGAGACCCAGTACTTC. This gives the protein CASSSGETQYF.

The CDR3 loop is CASSLITSRDEQFF. CDR3 DNA sequence: TGTGCCAGCAGCCTTATCACCTCCCGGGATGAGCAGTTCTTC. The V call is TRBV5-4, the J call TRBJ2-1; D is uncertain. V dropped 4 bases and J dropped 8 bases, with 16 bases sitting between them. CDR1 and CDR2 from the germline V gene are SGHNT and YYREEE (reference sequence). The CDR3 is 14 residues long.

This clonotype was observed a handful of times. J is TRBJ2-7 and V is TRBV6-1, with 7 bases aligning to TRBD2. This CDR3 has 16 amino acids. Per germline, CDR1 MNHNS and CDR2 SASEGT. V gave up 3 bases and J gave up 2 bases; unmatched junction bases: 10. The CDR3 spells CASSEPPLAVTYEQYF. The CDR3 DNA is TGTGCCAGCAGTGAGCCCCCGCTAGCGGTTACCTACGAGCAGTACTTC.

This clonotype was observed a handful of times. V is TRBV5-6 and J is TRBJ1-4; D uncertain. Germline loops: CDR1 SGHDT, CDR2 YYEEEE. V was trimmed by 0 bases and J by 5 bases, leaving 8 bases between them. The CDR3 consists of 14 residues. The DNA for the CDR3 is TGTGCCAGCAGCTTGGACGGGGTGAATGAAAAACTGTTTTTT. Its protein product is CASSLDGVNEKLFF. Full variable domain (outside the CDR3, taken from reference TRBV5-6 and TRBJ1-4): DAGVTQSPTHLIKTRGQQVTLRCSPKSGHDTVSWYQQALGQGPQFIFQYYEEEERQRGNFPDRFSGHQFPNYSSELNVNALLLGDSALYLCASSLDGVNEKLFFGSGTQLSVL.

The chain carries TRBV2 and TRBJ2-7; D is undetermined. Deletions cut 4 bases from V and 3 bases from J, with 10 bases between. Germline V gene lookup returns CDR1 SNHLY and CDR2 FYNNEI. This CDR3 has 13 amino acids. The CDR3 DNA sequence: TGTGCCAGCAGTGGATCCACTTTCTACGAGCAGTACGTC. It specifies CASSGSTFYEQYV.

Only a few counts were recorded for this clonotype. V usage is TRBV20-1 and J usage is TRBJ2-7; 8 positions agree with TRBD1. The CDR3 length is 13 residues. In germline, CDR1 is DFQATT, CDR2 SNEGSKA (reference sequence). CDR3 nucleotides: TGCAGCGCACAGGGGGACGAGGCCTACGAGCAGTACTTC. The encoded protein is CSAQGDEAYEQYF.

This clonotype was seen at least ten times. The rearrangement joins TRBV28 to TRBJ1-2; 9 bases are a match to TRBD1. CDR1 MDHEN and CDR2 SYDVKM come from the germline V gene. The CDR3 contains 15 residues. V lost 2 bases to trimming and J lost 6 bases; unmatched junction nucleotides: 7. CDR3 sequence (DNA): TGTGCCAGCAGTTTAGGGACAGGGAGACTAGATGGCTACACCTTC. Amino acids: CASSLGTGRLDGYTF.